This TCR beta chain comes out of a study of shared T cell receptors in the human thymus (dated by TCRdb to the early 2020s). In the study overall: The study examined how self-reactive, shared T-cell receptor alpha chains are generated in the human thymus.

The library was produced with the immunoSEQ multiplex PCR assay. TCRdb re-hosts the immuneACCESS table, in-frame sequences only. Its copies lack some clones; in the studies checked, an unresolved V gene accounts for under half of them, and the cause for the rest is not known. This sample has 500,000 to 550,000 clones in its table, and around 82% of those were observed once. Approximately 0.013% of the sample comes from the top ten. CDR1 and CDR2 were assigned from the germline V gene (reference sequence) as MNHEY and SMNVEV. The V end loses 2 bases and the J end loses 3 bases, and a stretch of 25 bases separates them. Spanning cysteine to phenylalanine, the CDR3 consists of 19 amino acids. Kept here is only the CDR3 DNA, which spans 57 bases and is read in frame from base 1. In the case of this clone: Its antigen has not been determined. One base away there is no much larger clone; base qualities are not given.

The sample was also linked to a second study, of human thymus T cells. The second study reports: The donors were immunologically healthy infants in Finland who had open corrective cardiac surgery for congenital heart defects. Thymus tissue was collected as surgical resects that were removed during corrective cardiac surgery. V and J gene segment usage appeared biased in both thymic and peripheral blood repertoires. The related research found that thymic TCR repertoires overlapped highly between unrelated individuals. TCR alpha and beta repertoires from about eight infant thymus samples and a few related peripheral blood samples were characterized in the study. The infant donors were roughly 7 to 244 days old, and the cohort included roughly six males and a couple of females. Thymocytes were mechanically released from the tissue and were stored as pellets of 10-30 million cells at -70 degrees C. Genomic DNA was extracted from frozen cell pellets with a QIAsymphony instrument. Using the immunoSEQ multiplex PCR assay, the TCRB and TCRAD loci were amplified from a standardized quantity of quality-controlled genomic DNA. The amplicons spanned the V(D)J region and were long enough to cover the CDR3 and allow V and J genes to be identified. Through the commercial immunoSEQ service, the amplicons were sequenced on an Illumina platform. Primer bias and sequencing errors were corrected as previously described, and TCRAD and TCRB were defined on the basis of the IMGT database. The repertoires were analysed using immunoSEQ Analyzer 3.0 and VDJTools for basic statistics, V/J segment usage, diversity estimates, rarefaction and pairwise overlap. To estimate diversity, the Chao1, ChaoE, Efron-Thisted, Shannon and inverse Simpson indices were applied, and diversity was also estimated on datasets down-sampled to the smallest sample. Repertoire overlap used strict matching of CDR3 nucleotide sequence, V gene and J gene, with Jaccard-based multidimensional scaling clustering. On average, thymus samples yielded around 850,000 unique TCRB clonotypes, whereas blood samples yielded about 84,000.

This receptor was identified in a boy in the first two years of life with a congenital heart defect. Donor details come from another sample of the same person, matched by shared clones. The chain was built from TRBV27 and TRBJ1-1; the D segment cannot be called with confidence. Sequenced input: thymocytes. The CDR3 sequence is CASSLRVVEGFRFHTEAFF. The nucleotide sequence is TGTGCCAGCAGTTTAAGAGTCGTAGAGGGTTTCAGATTCCACACTGAAGCTTTCTTT.